This T cell receptor (beta chain) stems from a study of T cells in Graves' hyperthyroidism and ophthalmopathy. The study included ophthalmopathy patients with Clinical Activity Score at least 3, NOSPECS grade at least 4 and duration under 3 months. For the diagnoses, clinical symptoms, serum thyroxine and TRAb, thyroid ultrasound and orbital computed tomography were used. Study observations and caveats: Appearing also in blood were most of the thyroid clonotypes expanded above 0.001.

The CDR3 runs to 12 residues. CDR1 and CDR2 (germline): MNHNS, SASEGT. Trimming cost V 3 bases and J 4 bases, with 6 bases left between them. This clonotype was recorded at least ten times. Its antigen is unknown. Researchers amplified the TCR beta CDR3 regions from RNA transcripts. HTBI primers were employed in a first-round RT-PCR of the TCR CDR3. TCRdb fed the multiplex PCR reads into MiXCR, producing one record per CDR3 protein. Altogether 410,000 or so distinct CDR3 sequences are present, about 15% being singletons, with the ten largest covering about 12%. Sequencing was done on a sample of blood. This chain joins TRBV6-1 and TRBJ2-5, with D unclear. The TCR was taken from a man between 18 and 35 years old with Graves' ophthalmopathy. CDR3 bases: TGTGCCAGCAGTGACAATCTAGAGACCCAGTACTTC. Translating it yields CASSDNLETQYF.